One and the same sample provided the 13 T cell receptor beta chains below, sequenced in a study of cytomegalovirus exposure and HLA in healthy donors. Researchers ran the PCR with 60 Vbeta and 13 Jbeta primers. Generated by immunoSEQ multiplex PCR, the TCRdb table keeps only in-frame clones and is missing some. Of some 120,000 clones in the sample, approximately 74% are singletons; the top ten hold 6% to 8.5%. Material for sequencing was PBMCs. The receptors were gathered from a middle-aged man in good health and CMV-seropositive.

This clone was observed a single time. The chain links TRBV5-4 to TRBJ2-4; 8 nucleotides match TRBD2. The CDR3 covers 17 residues. V shed 4 bases and J 1 base; nucleotides not matched to a gene: 10. Germline loops: CDR1 SGHNT, CDR2 YYREEE (reference sequence). CDR3 sequence: CASSPESGSWAKNIQYF. The CDR3 nucleotides are TGTGCCAGCAGCCCCGAGAGCGGGAGTTGGGCCAAAAACATTCAGTACTTC.

The CDR3 reads CASSVGTSAVTDTQYF. CDR3 sequence (DNA): TGTGCCAGCAGCGTCGGGACTAGCGCCGTCACAGATACGCAGTATTTT. This chain joins TRBV9 and TRBJ2-3; the match to TRBD2 covers 10 bases. CDR3 length: 16 amino acids. The trim removed 2 bases at V and 2 bases at J, leaving 5 bases unmatched. CDR1 is SGDLS and CDR2 is YYNGEE in the germline V gene.

With respect to this clone: The same CDR3 can be traced to other DNA sequences in this sample. The J gene is TRBJ1-2, the V gene TRBV9, with 7 bases lining up with TRBD1. Germline V gene lookup returns CDR1 SGDLS and CDR2 YYNGEE. CDR3 length: 13 residues. V gave up 2 bases and J gave up 2 bases; unmatched junction bases: 0. The CDR3 region is CASSVDRNYGYTF. DNA for the CDR3: TGTGCCAGCAGCGTGGACAGGAACTATGGCTACACCTTC.

This rearrangement joins TRBV6-7 to TRBJ2-1, with 9 bases lining up with TRBD1. TRBV6-7 is annotated as an ORF whose role is uncertain. The CDR3 length is 16 residues. V lost 2 bases, J lost 8 bases, and 10 bases stayed unmatched. In DNA form, the CDR3 reads TGTGCCAGCAGTTACCCCCAAGGGACAGGGAATGATGAGCAGTTCTTC. Translated: CASSYPQGTGNDEQFF.

CDR3 DNA sequence: TGTGCCAGCAGCGAGACGACAGGGGGAGGCACCGGGGAGCTGTTTTTT. Translation: CASSETTGGGTGELFF. This rearrangement joins TRBV9 to TRBJ2-2; 9 bases are a match to TRBD1. J gave up 4 bases and V 3 bases, and 7 bases lay outside the gene matches. Germline CDR1 is SGDLS and CDR2 is YYNGEE. The CDR3 contains 16 residues.

The chain uses TRBV9 and TRBJ2-3; 8 positions agree with TRBD1. From germline, CDR1 is SGDLS and CDR2 YYNGEE. The CDR3 runs 16 residues. Germline trimming cut 3 bases from V and 7 bases from J; bases unmatched to any gene: 13. The CDR3 region has the DNA TGTGCCAGCAGCGGGGACGTGAGGACAGGGTTATATACGCAGTATTTT. This codes for CASSGDVRTGLYTQYF.

The rearrangement uses TRBV5-1 and TRBJ1-5; D possibly corresponds to TRBD1 (5 bases). The germline V and J ends were trimmed by 4 bases and 4 bases, with 12 bases remaining between them. CDR1 is SGHRS and CDR2 is YFSETQ in the germline V gene. The CDR3 has 14 amino acids. The CDR3 spells CASSVDGGNQPQHF. In nucleotides, the CDR3 is TGCGCCAGCAGCGTGGACGGGGGGAATCAGCCCCAGCATTTT.

This chain links TRBV7-8 with TRBJ2-3; 7 bases are shared with TRBD1. V trimming: 5 bases; J trimming: 3 bases; junction bases outside the gene matches: 8. This CDR3 has 15 amino acids. Germline V gene data show CDR1 as SGHVS and CDR2 as FQNEAQ. The CDR3 loop is CASSTREGATDTQYF. The CDR3 DNA reads as TGTGCCAGCAGCACCAGAGAGGGGGCAACAGATACGCAGTATTTT.

This clone appeared once. The rearrangement links TRBV7-9 to TRBJ1-5, with 10 bases aligning to TRBD1. V lost 5 bases to trimming and J lost 3 bases; unmatched junction nucleotides: 7. This CDR3 spans 16 amino acids. Germline lookup yields CDR1 SEHNR and CDR2 FQNEAQ (reference sequence). The CDR3 sequence: CASSDRGRGDNQPQHF. Written as DNA, the CDR3 is TGTGCCAGCAGCGACAGGGGGCGCGGGGACAATCAGCCCCAGCATTTT.

V and J are TRBV11-3 and TRBJ2-1, with D uncertain. The V gene lost 3 bases and the J gene lost 1 base, with 13 bases spanning the gap. The CDR3 contains 16 residues. Germline values: CDR1 SGHNT, CDR2 YENEEA. The CDR3 loop is CASSLHTDTSYNEQFF. For the CDR3, the DNA is TGTGCCAGCAGCTTGCATACCGATACATCCTACAATGAGCAGTTCTTC.

This clone was counted between two and nine times. The V gene is TRBV19, the J gene TRBJ1-5; a possible D gene is TRBD1 (5 bases). Germline V gene lookup returns CDR1 LNHDA and CDR2 SQIVND (reference sequence). The CDR3 contains 15 residues. The ends were cut back, 4 bases at V and 0 bases at J, with 10 bases in the middle. The CDR3 nucleotides read TGTGCCAGTAGTACGTACAGGAATAGCAATCAGCCCCAGCATTTT. Translated: CASSTYRNSNQPQHF.

The sample holds a few counts of this clone. The chain employs TRBV25-1 and TRBJ2-2, with 7 bases aligning to TRBD1. The CDR3 is 14 residues long. Germline V gene sequence: CDR1 MGHDK, CDR2 SYGVNS. V dropped 6 bases and J dropped 3; count of bases not matched to a gene: 4. CDR3 coding DNA: TGTGCCAGCAGCAAGACAGGGTACACCGGGGAGCTGTTTTTT. This codes for CASSKTGYTGELFF.

This CDR3 reads CASSPGQGTDTQYF. CDR3 in DNA: TGCGCCAGCAGCCCCGGACAGGGGACAGATACGCAGTATTTT. The rearrangement links TRBV5-1 to TRBJ2-3; 9 bases fit TRBD1. V lost 4 bases, J lost 3 bases, and 3 bases stayed unmatched. The CDR3 consists of 14 residues. The V gene's germline CDR1 is SGHRS and CDR2 YFSETQ.